Listed below are T cell receptor beta chains from one sample, sequenced in a study of T cell clones after liver transplantation. Measured with immunoSEQ multiplex PCR; TCRdb has only the in-frame clones, and not every one. The sample lists 35,000 to 45,000 clones, around 84% occurring once. The material sequenced was CD4+ T cells from blood, taken 24 months after liver transplant. The receptors were sampled from a human patient who received a liver transplant. Some T cells may trace back to the graft donor. The CDR3 runs from the conserved cysteine through the conserved F or W. D genes are given only for firm matches. The size field is filled for only some rows; it gives once, few, many or a size class.

>TRBD1|TRBJ2-7|NA|TRBV9
CASSRRGQSNEQYF
TGTGCCAGCAGCAGACGGGGACAGTCTAACGAGCAGTACTTC
>TRBD1|TRBJ1-5|NA|TRBV18
CASSRTGDNQPQHF
TGTGCCAGCTCCCGGACAGGGGACAATCAGCCCCAGCATTTT
>NA|TRBJ1-1|NA|TRBV7-3
CASSLTGRNTEAFF
TGTGCCAGCAGCTTAACGGGAAGGAACACTGAAGCTTTCTTT
>NA|TRBJ1-1|NA|TRBV5-6
CASSLAGGRRNTEAFF
TGTGCCAGCAGCTTGGCGGGGGGCAGGAGGAACACTGAAGCTTTCTTT
>NA|TRBJ2-7|few|TRBV2
CASSEWGGGEGYEQYF
TGTGCCAGCAGTGAATGGGGGGGCGGAGAGGGTTACGAGCAGTACTTC
>NA|TRBJ2-3|NA|TRBV19
CASSIDPADTQYF
TGTGCCAGTAGTATAGATCCTGCAGATACGCAGTATTTT
>TRBD1|TRBJ2-7|NA|TRBV18
CASSPPQGAGYEQYF
TGTGCCAGCTCACCACCCCAGGGGGCAGGATACGAGCAGTACTTC
>TRBD1|TRBJ1-1|NA|TRBV5-1
CASSPHTGDGLMNTEAFF
TGCGCCAGCAGCCCTCATACAGGGGACGGGCTCATGAACACTGAAGCTTTCTTT
>TRBD1|TRBJ1-6|NA|TRBV7-9
CASSVTGRNSPLHF
TGTGCCAGCAGCGTGACAGGGAGGAATTCACCCCTCCACTTT
>NA|TRBJ1-6|NA|TRBV6-6
CASNPRGDNSPLHF
TGTGCCAGCAACCCGCGGGGAGATAATTCACCCCTCCACTTT
>TRBD2|TRBJ2-3|NA|TRBV7-3
CASSLTSGRTDTQYF
TGTGCCAGCAGCTTAACTAGCGGGAGGACGGATACGCAGTATTTT
>TRBD2|TRBJ2-5|NA|TRBV7-2
CASSLDSGTETQYF
TGTGCCAGCAGCTTAGACAGCGGGACTGAGACCCAGTACTTC
>TRBD2|TRBJ2-5|NA|TRBV5-4
CASSGSTSGGDLSQYF
TGTGCCAGCAGCGGGTCGACTAGCGGGGGGGATTTGTCCCAGTACTTC
>TRBD2|TRBJ2-2|NA|TRBV18
CASSPGLARLFNTGELFF
TGTGCCAGCTCACCGGGACTAGCGCGCTTATTTAACACCGGGGAGCTGTTTTTT
>NA|TRBJ1-2|NA|TRBV5-1
CASSLGGSEFLGYTF
TGCGCCAGCAGCTTGGGTGGGTCAGAGTTCTTGGGCTACACCTTC
>TRBD2|TRBJ2-3|NA|TRBV5-4
CASSTGLAGGSPGGTQYF
TGTGCCAGCAGCACTGGACTAGCGGGAGGGTCCCCGGGCGGTACGCAGTATTTT
>TRBD1|TRBJ2-7|NA|TRBV7-2
CASSSSRWDSRLREQYF
TGTGCCAGCAGCTCAAGCCGGTGGGACAGCCGTTTGCGGGAGCAGTACTTC
>NA|TRBJ1-5|once|TRBV2
CASSALYQPQHF
TGTGCCAGCAGCGCCCTATATCAGCCCCAGCATTTT
>TRBD1|TRBJ1-1|NA|TRBV29-1
CSVSGTGEAFF
TGCAGCGTTTCCGGGACAGGAGAGGCTTTCTTT
>NA|TRBJ1-2|few|TRBV25-1
CASRRDTSPYGYTF
TGTGCCAGCAGACGGGACACTTCTCCCTATGGCTACACCTTC
>NA|TRBJ1-3|NA|TRBV5-1
CASNPGVGNTIYF
TGCGCCAGCAATCCGGGAGTGGGAAACACCATATATTTT
>NA|TRBJ1-3|NA|TRBV18
CASSPPGRTAGNTIYF
TGTGCCAGCTCACCACCGGGGCGTACAGCTGGAAACACCATATATTTT
>TRBD1|TRBJ1-1|NA|TRBV19
CASTYQGALGNTEAFF
TGTGCCAGTACGTATCAGGGGGCCCTCGGGAACACTGAAGCTTTCTTT
>TRBD2|TRBJ2-1|NA|TRBV20-1
CSARGLVEQFF
TGCAGTGCTAGGGGACTAGTTGAGCAGTTCTTC
>NA|TRBJ2-7|NA|TRBV6-5
CASSYRAARTYEQYF
TGTGCCAGCAGTTATCGGGCGGCCCGGACCTACGAGCAGTACTTC